The 24 T cell receptor beta chains presented below share a single source sample, sequenced in a study of response to subunit inactivated influenza vaccine (dated by TCRdb to the late 2010s). To prepare the library, RT-PCR was applied. The data were produced on an Illumina HiSeq 2500. TCRdb trimmed public reads at Q25 via fastp, called clones via MiXCR and kept in-frame beta chains. Rows are unified per CDR3 protein, each entry keeping the most common DNA and genes. The sample records approximately 730,000 distinct CDR3 sequences, approximately 13% of which are singletons. The top ten clonotypes cover around 6.5% of the sample. This sample comprised PBMCs from blood, obtained about 14 days before vaccination. These receptors were obtained from a man in his fifties or sixties who received an inactivated influenza vaccine. Donor details come from another sample of the same person, matched by shared clones.

The V and J genes are TRBV4-3 and TRBJ1-4; D may be TRBD1 (5 bases). V gave up 1 base and J gave up 5 bases, with 14 bases separating them. The germline CDR1 and CDR2 sequences are LGHNA and YSLEER. The CDR3 totals 16 residues. The CDR3 DNA sequence: TGCGCCAGCAGCCAAGGACCCACGGGGCCGAATGAAAAACTGTTTTTT. Protein product: CASSQGPTGPNEKLFF.

The chain combines TRBV7-2 with TRBJ2-1, with TRBD1 matching over 8 bases. CDR1 and CDR2 from the germline V gene are SGHTA and FQGNSA. The CDR3 consists of 15 residues. V lost 5 bases, J lost 4 bases, and 7 bases stayed unmatched. The CDR3 reads CASSERTGTYNEQFF. The CDR3 bases are TGTGCCAGCAGCGAGAGGACAGGGACGTACAATGAGCAGTTCTTC.

The V gene is TRBV29-1, the J gene TRBJ2-5, with 8 bases that match TRBD1. The CDR3 loop spans 14 amino acids. Germline lookup yields CDR1 SQVTM and CDR2 ANQGSEA. The J segment lost 4 bases and the V segment lost 6 bases, leaving 10 bases of the junction unmatched. DNA of the CDR3: TGCAGCGTCGCACCACAGGGGGGATTAGAGACCCAGTACTTC. Its protein product is CSVAPQGGLETQYF.

This clonotype was seen a few times. The rearrangement links TRBV20-1 to TRBJ1-2; the match to TRBD1 covers 8 bases. The CDR3 length is 17 residues. With V trimmed by 1 base and J by 3 bases, 13 bases remained unmatched. The V gene's germline CDR1 is DFQATT and CDR2 SNEGSKA (reference sequence). In DNA, the CDR3 is TGCAGTGCTAGAGTTTCGTTAGTGACAGGGGCGGACTATGGCTACACCTTC. Protein product: CSARVSLVTGADYGYTF.

This clonotype has just a few counts. This chain links TRBV15 with TRBJ2-1, with a weak D call TRBD2 (5 bases). Trimming took off 0 bases at V and 5 bases at J, with 20 bases between the two ends. The germline V gene has CDR1 LNHNV and CDR2 YYDKDF (reference sequence). The CDR3 sequence is 18 residues long. The CDR3 reads CATSRDGRGIGGHNEQFF. In DNA form, the CDR3 reads TGTGCCACCAGCAGAGATGGTCGGGGAATAGGTGGACACAATGAGCAGTTCTTC.

This clonotype turned up a few times. Just one base apart from a much larger clone, this may be a read error. The rearrangement uses TRBV2 and TRBJ1-5; D is perhaps TRBD1 (6 bases). The germline CDR1 and CDR2 sequences are SNHLY and FYNNEI. Between the trimmed V and J ends, which lost 6 bases and 0 bases, there was a span of 9 bases. CDR3 size: 14 residues. In DNA, the CDR3 is TGTGCCAGCAGACAGGACAGTAGCAATCAGCCCCAGCATTTT. Amino acids: CASRQDSSNQPQHF.

This clonotype was seen repeatedly, ten times or more. This sequence joins TRBV11-2 and TRBJ2-2; no definite D call. Germline loops: CDR1 SGHAT, CDR2 FQNNGV. Trimming stripped 4 bases from V and 8 bases from J, with 14 bases between. This CDR3 spans 14 amino acids. Here the CDR3 DNA reads TGTGCCAGCAGCTCCAATTTTGGCAATGGGGAGCTGTTTTTT. Translated: CASSSNFGNGELFF.

This clonotype has at least ten counts. The gene calls are TRBV9 and TRBJ1-1, with TRBD1 matching over 10 bases. Trimming removed 4 bases from V and 5 bases from J; junction bases left unmatched: 5. Germline CDR1 SGDLS, CDR2 YYNGEE. The CDR3 loop spans 14 amino acids. CDR3 amino acids: CASSRTGGTTEAFF. The CDR3 nucleotides are TGTGCCAGCAGCAGGACAGGGGGAACGACTGAAGCTTTCTTT.

V and J are TRBV7-2 and TRBJ2-7; the D is unclear. V was cut by 1 base and J by 2 bases, with 6 bases left in between. The CDR3 totals 13 residues. Germline assignment: CDR1 SGHTA and CDR2 FQGNSA. This CDR3 reads CASSLVYTYEQYF. The CDR3, as DNA: TGTGCCAGCAGCTTAGTTTATACCTACGAGCAGTACTTC.

This clonotype was observed a few times. V gene TRBV29-1 combines with J gene TRBJ2-2, with D maybe TRBD2 (5 bases). Deletions cut 3 bases from V and 5 bases from J, with 16 bases between. The CDR3 covers 15 residues. Germline CDR1 and CDR2: SQVTM and ANQGSEA. This CDR3 reads CSVEIYGGGTGELFF. The CDR3 region has the DNA TGCAGCGTTGAGATCTACGGAGGAGGTACCGGGGAGCTGTTTTTT.

The CDR3 protein is CASSMQGAPNTGELFF. The CDR3 DNA reads as TGTGCCAGCAGCATGCAGGGTGCGCCGAACACCGGGGAGCTGTTTTTT. V usage is TRBV9 and J usage is TRBJ2-2; maybe TRBD1 (5 bases). Per germline, CDR1 SGDLS and CDR2 YYNGEE. The V end lost 4 bases, the J end lost 0 bases, and 13 bases lay between the germline ends. The CDR3 totals 16 residues.

V usage is TRBV28 and J usage is TRBJ2-2, with 9 bases identical to TRBD2. Germline V gives CDR1 MDHEN, CDR2 SYDVKM. V lost 3 bases and J lost 1; bases outside the gene matches: 6. The CDR3 extends over 17 amino acids. The CDR3 sequence: CASSFVSSGMNTGELFF. The CDR3 DNA reads TGTGCCAGCAGTTTCGTATCTAGCGGGATGAACACCGGGGAGCTGTTTTTT. The whole variable domain, filled in from reference TRBV28 and TRBJ2-2, reads DVKVTQSSRYLVKRTGEKVFLECVQDMDHENMFWYRQDPGLGLRLIYFSYDVKMKEKGDIPEGYSVSREKKERFSLILESASTNQTSMYLCASSFVSSGMNTGELFFGEGSRLTVL.

This chain connects TRBV5-1 to TRBJ2-5, with TRBD2 matching 10 bases. The CDR3 has 17 amino acids. Germline V CDR1 and CDR2: SGHRS, YFSETQ. V shed 2 bases and J 6 bases; nucleotides not matched to a gene: 13. CDR3 sequence: CASSFGLAAINLKTQYF. The CDR3 coding sequence is TGCGCCAGCAGCTTTGGACTAGCGGCCATCAACTTGAAGACCCAGTACTTC.

The J gene is TRBJ2-7, the V gene TRBV18; TRBD2 might be the D (5 bases). Germline-derived CDR1 and CDR2 are KGHSH and LQKENI. The length of the CDR3 is 15 residues. With 1 base removed from V and 3 bases from J, the gap between germline ends came to 13 bases. The CDR3 coding sequence is TGTGCCAGCTCACCACGTGAGGGTTCAGTCTACGAGCAGTACTTC. It encodes CASSPREGSVYEQYF.

There are a few counts of this clonotype. The J gene is TRBJ1-2, the V gene TRBV6-1, with 9 bases fitting TRBD1. The germline V gene encodes CDR1 MNHNS and CDR2 SASEGT. V was pared by 2 bases and J by 5 bases, with 9 bases of the junction left unmatched. CDR3 length equals 16 residues. The CDR3 here is CASSELVGTGSYGYTF. CDR3 nucleotides: TGTGCCAGCAGTGAATTGGTCGGGACAGGGAGTTATGGCTACACCTTC.

The chain employs TRBV7-3 and TRBJ2-1; D remains ambiguous. Trimming took off 5 bases at V and 0 bases at J, with 17 bases between the two ends. The germline CDR1 and CDR2 sequences are SGHTA and FQGTGA. This CDR3 contains 17 residues. The CDR3 DNA reads as TGTGCCAGCAGCCCCTACTTGCCCAGGAGCTCCTACAATGAGCAGTTCTTC. Translation: CASSPYLPRSSYNEQFF.

This clonotype has ten or more counts. This chain's CDR3 is CASSLRTSGRSNEQFF. The DNA for the CDR3 is TGTGCCAGCAGCTTGCGGACTAGCGGGAGAAGCAATGAGCAGTTCTTC. The rearrangement uses TRBV7-9 and TRBJ2-1, with 13 positions matching TRBD2. Per the germline V gene, CDR1 is SEHNR and CDR2 is FQNEAQ (reference sequence). V shed 3 bases, J shed 6 bases, and the junction held 5 bases outside the gene matches. The CDR3 extends over 16 amino acids.

This clonotype appeared many times. One end of the junction does not line up with germline, which may come from a read error. The chain employs TRBV7-9 and TRBJ2-7; D is perhaps TRBD2 (5 bases). The CDR3 totals 12 residues. Germline-derived CDR1 and CDR2 are SEHNR and FQNEAQ (reference sequence). The CDR3 is CASSPSGYEQYF. As DNA, the CDR3 is TGCGCCAGCAGCCCCAGCGGTTACGAGCAGTACTTC.

There are a few counts of this clonotype. The rearrangement links TRBV20-1 to TRBJ2-1; 8 bases are shared with TRBD2. The junction had 5 bases not matched to a gene; V was cut back by 2 bases and J by 5 bases. Per the germline V gene, CDR1 is DFQATT and CDR2 is SNEGSKA (reference sequence). The CDR3 runs to 14 residues. The CDR3 DNA follows: TGCAGTGCTAGACAACTAGCGGTAAACAATGAGCAGTTCTTC. Amino acids: CSARQLAVNNEQFF.

CDR3: CASSETGVTAEAFF. CDR3 nucleotides: TGTGCCAGCAGTGAGACAGGGGTTACTGCTGAAGCTTTCTTT. The chain has TRBV12-3 or TRBV12-4 and TRBJ1-1, with TRBD1 matching 8 bases. The CDR3 extends over 14 amino acids. The trim removed 5 bases at V and 6 bases at J, leaving 8 bases unmatched.

This clonotype was seen only a few times. The V gene is TRBV4-2, the J gene TRBJ1-2, with D maybe TRBD1 (5 bases). The CDR3 length is 12 residues. Germline CDR1 is LGHNA and CDR2 is YNFKEQ. V was cut by 7 bases and J by 7 bases, with 13 bases left in between. CDR3 loop: CASTGVGGGYTF. The DNA for the CDR3 is TGTGCCAGCACGGGGGTCGGGGGTGGCTACACCTTC.

The chain uses TRBV6-2 or TRBV6-3 and TRBJ2-5; TRBD2 matches 11 bases. Trimming cost V 6 bases and J 1 base; bases outside gene matches: 7. Germline V lookup: CDR1 MNHEY, CDR2 SVGEGT. The CDR3 runs 16 residues. CDR3 sequence reads: CASSLPSGGIQETQYF. As DNA, the CDR3 is TGTGCCAGCAGCCTCCCTAGCGGGGGGATCCAAGAGACCCAGTACTTC.

This chain joins TRBV27 and TRBJ1-1; no firm D call. The CDR3 consists of 14 residues. Deletions cut 3 bases from V and 7 bases from J, with 15 bases between. Germline loops: CDR1 MNHEY, CDR2 SMNVEV (reference sequence). The DNA of the CDR3 is TGTGCCAGCAGTTTGGAGGGCCTTCGCGGTGAAGCTTTCTTT. As protein: CASSLEGLRGEAFF.

This rearrangement joins TRBV14 to TRBJ2-1; the D gene is possibly TRBD2 (6 bases). Trimming took 3 bases from V and 9 from J, leaving 15 bases between them. This CDR3 is 14 amino acids long. CDR1 and CDR2 (germline): SGHDN, FVKESK. The CDR3 region has the DNA TGTGCCAGCAGCCACGCGGGACCGGCGGCTGAGCAGTTCTTC. Amino acids: CASSHAGPAAEQFF.